These 17 T cell receptor beta chains were sequenced from one sample in a study of T-cell memory formation after mild COVID-19. MiXCR was run by TCRdb on the 5' RACE reads, yielding one entry per CDR3 protein. The sample records under 200,000 distinct CDR3 sequences, around 10% being singletons. Sequenced: PBMCs or a T cell subset sorted from them (not recorded which). The receptor source for this set is a man between 18 and 35 years old who had mild COVID-19 (a few samples of this study predate the infection). Cell type and time point are not known.

This chain uses TRBV12-3 or TRBV12-4 with TRBJ2-7, with 15 bases that match TRBD2. This CDR3 is 20 amino acids long. Trimming at V came to 3 bases and at J to 0 bases, leaving 12 bases not matched to a gene. The CDR3, as DNA: TGTGCCAGCAGTTTCCACCCCTGGGGACTAGCGGGGGGTTCCTCCTACGAGCAGTACTTC. This gives the protein CASSFHPWGLAGGSSYEQYF.

The genes are TRBV4-2 and TRBJ1-1; D gene uncertain. CDR1 is LGHNA, CDR2 YNFKEQ, per germline. The CDR3 has 14 residues. The germline V and J ends were trimmed by 0 bases and 3 bases, with 8 bases remaining between them. The DNA for the CDR3 is TGTGCCAGCAGCCAAGAGAGAGTACACACTGAAGCTTTCTTT. Its translation is CASSQERVHTEAFF.

The chain couples TRBV6-1 to TRBJ1-1, with D maybe TRBD1 (6 bases). Germline V gives CDR1 MNHNS, CDR2 SASEGT. This CDR3 contains 14 residues. Trimming stripped 2 bases from V and 5 bases from J, with 12 bases between. The CDR3 nucleotides are TGTGCCAGCAGTGAACAGGGGTTTCGGACTGAAGCTTTCTTT. It translates to CASSEQGFRTEAFF.

This clonotype was counted at least ten times. V gene TRBV5-1 combines with J gene TRBJ2-3; D is ambiguous. The CDR3 consists of 14 residues. Trimming removed 2 bases at V and 0 bases at J, with 7 bases between. Germline CDR1 is SGHRS and CDR2 is YFSETQ. The CDR3 DNA reads TGCGCCAGCAGCTTCACCCACAGCACAGATACGCAGTATTTT. It specifies CASSFTHSTDTQYF.

Many counts were recorded for this clonotype. The chain carries TRBV28 and TRBJ2-1; TRBD1 aligns across 8 bases. The junction had 7 bases not matched to a gene; V was cut back by 4 bases and J by 5 bases. CDR3 length: 15 amino acids. The germline V gene has CDR1 MDHEN and CDR2 SYDVKM. The CDR3 bases are TGTGCCAGCAGTTCATCCGGGACAGGAAACAATGAGCAGTTCTTC. It encodes CASSSSGTGNNEQFF.

This clonotype was recorded a few times. The V and J genes are TRBV5-1 and TRBJ2-3; D remains ambiguous. CDR3 length equals 15 residues. The germline V and J ends were trimmed by 3 bases and 0 bases, with 11 bases remaining between them. Germline CDR1 reads SGHRS; CDR2 reads YFSETQ. The CDR3, as DNA: TGCGCCAGCAGCTCGGGCGGTATCAGCACAGATACGCAGTATTTT. Translated: CASSSGGISTDTQYF.

The V call is TRBV7-9, the J call TRBJ1-4, with D perhaps matching TRBD1 (6 bases). The CDR3 length is 14 residues. The germline V gene has CDR1 SEHNR and CDR2 FQNEAQ (reference sequence). Between the trimmed V and J ends, which lost 8 bases and 5 bases, there was a span of 15 bases. The CDR3 DNA reads as TGTGCCAGCGATCGACAGGCCGACAATGAAAAACTGTTTTTT. Translating it yields CASDRQADNEKLFF.

This chain links TRBV7-3 with TRBJ2-5, with 7 bases matching TRBD2. The germline gives CDR1 SGHTA, CDR2 FQGTGA. This CDR3 contains 14 residues. With 5 bases clipped from V and 1 base from J, the junction kept 4 bases outside the gene matches. In nucleotides, the CDR3 is TGTGCCAGCAGCACCAGCGGGGTCCAAGAGACCCAGTACTTC. This gives the protein CASSTSGVQETQYF.

This clonotype was observed a few times. This chain connects TRBV5-1 to TRBJ2-1; 11 bases align to TRBD2. CDR1 SGHRS and CDR2 YFSETQ come from the germline V gene. The CDR3 runs 16 residues. V shed 5 bases, J shed 4 bases, and the junction held 8 bases outside the gene matches. CDR3 in DNA: TGCGCCAGCAGTCCCCAGACTAGCGGGGAGTACAATGAGCAGTTCTTC. The encoded protein is CASSPQTSGEYNEQFF.

This clonotype has only a few counts. The chain has TRBV3-1 and TRBJ1-5; D is uncertain. The CDR3 runs to 15 residues. V was trimmed by 4 bases and J by 2 bases, leaving 12 bases between them. Per germline, CDR1 LGHDT and CDR2 YNNKEL (reference sequence). In DNA form, the CDR3 reads TGTGCCAGCAGCCGCGTCAGTTGGGGCAATCAGCCCCAGCATTTT. This translates into CASSRVSWGNQPQHF.

The V gene is TRBV7-9, the J gene TRBJ2-3; D tentatively fits TRBD1 or TRBD2 (5 bases each). Germline lookup yields CDR1 SEHNR and CDR2 FQNEAQ (reference sequence). The V end was cut by 3 bases, the J end by 5 bases, with 18 bases between. The length of the CDR3 is 16 residues. The CDR3 region has the DNA TGTGCCAGCAGCTTCGGGGACCGAAGAAACGTAGATACGCAGTATTTT. The encoded protein is CASSFGDRRNVDTQYF.

DNA of the CDR3: TGCAGTGCTAGGGGGGGAATTGGTCAGCCCCAGCATTTT. Its protein is CSARGGIGQPQHF. The chain links TRBV20-1 to TRBJ1-5; weak D call: TRBD1 (5 bases). Germline V lookup: CDR1 DFQATT, CDR2 SNEGSKA (reference sequence). This CDR3 region has 13 residues. Between the trimmed V and J ends, which lost 3 bases and 6 bases, there was a span of 12 bases.

The chain joins TRBV6-6 to TRBJ2-2; D perhaps matches TRBD2 (5 bases). CDR1 MNHNY and CDR2 SVGAGI come from the germline V gene (reference sequence). The CDR3 spans 13 residues. V dropped 5 bases and J dropped 7 bases, with 11 bases sitting between them. The CDR3 sequence: CASSPGWHGELFF. For the CDR3, the DNA is TGTGCCAGCAGTCCGGGGTGGCACGGGGAGCTGTTTTTT.

This clonotype was picked up many times. The chain has TRBV6-5 and TRBJ2-4; D might be TRBD1 (6 bases). V lost 6 bases to trimming and J lost 9 bases, with 18 bases between them. Germline assignment: CDR1 MNHEY and CDR2 SVGAGI. This CDR3 is built from 14 residues. CDR3 region: CASSPTPQGSIQYF. The CDR3, as DNA: TGTGCCAGCAGCCCGACCCCACAGGGCAGCATTCAGTACTTC.

This clonotype turned up a few times. The chain couples TRBV12-3 or TRBV12-4 to TRBJ2-7, with 7 nucleotides matching TRBD2. The CDR3 length is 15 residues. V shed 3 bases, J shed 0 bases, and the junction held 5 bases outside the gene matches. CDR3 loop: CASSFSAGVSYEQYV. The CDR3 nucleotides read TGTGCCAGCAGTTTCTCCGCGGGGGTCTCCTACGAGCAGTACGTC.

This clonotype showed up many times. V gene TRBV12-3 or TRBV12-4 combines with J gene TRBJ1-2; D unresolved. V was trimmed by 7 bases and J by 0 bases, leaving 9 bases between them. The CDR3 length is 13 residues. The CDR3 nucleotides are TGTGCCAGCACCTTTCGGCCTAACTATGGCTACACCTTC. Amino acids: CASTFRPNYGYTF.

This clonotype was seen only a few times. This rearrangement joins TRBV6-2 or TRBV6-3 to TRBJ1-1; D ambiguous. Looked up from germline, CDR1 is MNHEY and CDR2 is SVGEGT. The V end lost 3 bases, the J end lost 4 bases, and 9 bases lay between the germline ends. This CDR3 is 13 amino acids long. This chain's CDR3 is CASSYLGLTEAFF. The CDR3 coding sequence is TGTGCCAGCAGTTATTTGGGTCTCACTGAAGCTTTCTTT.